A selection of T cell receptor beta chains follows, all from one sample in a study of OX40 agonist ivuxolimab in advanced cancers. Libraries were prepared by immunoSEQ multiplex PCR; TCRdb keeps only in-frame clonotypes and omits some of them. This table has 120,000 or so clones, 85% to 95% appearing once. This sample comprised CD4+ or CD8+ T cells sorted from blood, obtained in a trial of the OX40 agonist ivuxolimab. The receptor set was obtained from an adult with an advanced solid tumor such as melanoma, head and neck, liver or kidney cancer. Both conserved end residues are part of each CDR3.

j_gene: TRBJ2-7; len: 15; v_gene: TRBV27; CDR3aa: CASRTVWGELYEQYF
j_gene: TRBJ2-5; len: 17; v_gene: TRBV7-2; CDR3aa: CASSLARLAGGQETQYF
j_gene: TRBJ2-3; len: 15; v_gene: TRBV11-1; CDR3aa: CASSLGTTSTDTQYF
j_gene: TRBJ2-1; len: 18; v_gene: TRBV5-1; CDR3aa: CASSFQTRGSRMGNEQFF
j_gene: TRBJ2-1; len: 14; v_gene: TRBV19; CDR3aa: CASAPRDVGNEQFF
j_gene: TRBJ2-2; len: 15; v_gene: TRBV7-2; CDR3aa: CASSSGLAGTGELFF
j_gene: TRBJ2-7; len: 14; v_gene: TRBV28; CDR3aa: CASFPSGSSYEQYF
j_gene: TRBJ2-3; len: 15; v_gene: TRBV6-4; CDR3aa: CASSPRRTSTDTQYF
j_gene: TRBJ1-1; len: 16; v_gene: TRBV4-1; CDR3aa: CASSPPRGTEKTEAFF
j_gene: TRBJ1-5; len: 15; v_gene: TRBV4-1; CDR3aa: CASSRTGDRDQPQHF
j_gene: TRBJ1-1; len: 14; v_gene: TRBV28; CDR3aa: CASSLGGANTEAFF
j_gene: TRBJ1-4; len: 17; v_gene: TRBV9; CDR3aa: CASSVGGAAKMNEKLFF
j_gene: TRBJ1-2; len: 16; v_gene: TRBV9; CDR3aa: CASSVEGVMRGYGYTF
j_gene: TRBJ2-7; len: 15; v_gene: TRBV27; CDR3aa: CASSSGTGQVDEQYF
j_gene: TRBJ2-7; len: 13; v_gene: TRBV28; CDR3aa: CASSQGSSYEQYF
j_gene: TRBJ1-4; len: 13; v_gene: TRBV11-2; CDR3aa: CASSRGLGEKLFF
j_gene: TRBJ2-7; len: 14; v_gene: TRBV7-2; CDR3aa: CASSQGPPPGEQYF
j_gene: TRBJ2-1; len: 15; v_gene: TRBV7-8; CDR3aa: CASSFGGSLGNEQFF
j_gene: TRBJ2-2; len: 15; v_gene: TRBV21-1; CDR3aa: CASSKLGRSCGELFF
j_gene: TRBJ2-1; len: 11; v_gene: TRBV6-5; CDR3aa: CASSTYNEQFF
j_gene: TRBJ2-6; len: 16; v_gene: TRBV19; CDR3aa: CASRQDGSSGANVLTF
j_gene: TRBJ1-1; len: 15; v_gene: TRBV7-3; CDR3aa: CASSSKTGGETEAFF
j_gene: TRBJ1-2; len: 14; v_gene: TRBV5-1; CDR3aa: CASSLEGFNYGYTF
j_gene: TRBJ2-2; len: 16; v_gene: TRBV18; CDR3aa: CASSPRLASNTGELFF
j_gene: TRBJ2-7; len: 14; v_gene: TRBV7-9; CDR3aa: CASSLVSDSYEQYF
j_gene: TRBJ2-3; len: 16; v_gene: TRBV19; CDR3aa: CASSIGGLTSTDTQYF
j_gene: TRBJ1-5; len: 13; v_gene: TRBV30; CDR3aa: CAWSGGADQPQHF
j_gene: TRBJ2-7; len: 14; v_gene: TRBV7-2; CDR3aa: CASSLDSGGYEQYF
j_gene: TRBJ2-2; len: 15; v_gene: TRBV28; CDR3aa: CASSFAGLRTGELFF
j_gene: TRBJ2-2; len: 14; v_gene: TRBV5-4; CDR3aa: CASSLERDGGELFF
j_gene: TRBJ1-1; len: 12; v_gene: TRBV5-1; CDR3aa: CASSLQGPEAFF
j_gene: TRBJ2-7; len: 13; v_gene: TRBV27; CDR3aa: CASPRDRPYEQYF
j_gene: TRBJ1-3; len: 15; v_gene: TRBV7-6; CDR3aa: CASSSNDHSGNTIYF
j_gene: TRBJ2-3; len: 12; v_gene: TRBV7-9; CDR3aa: CASGGSTDTQYF
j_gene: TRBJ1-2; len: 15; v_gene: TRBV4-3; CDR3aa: CASSQVVGRASGYTF
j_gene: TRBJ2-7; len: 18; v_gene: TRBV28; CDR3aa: CASSLLPPGTGGSYEQYF
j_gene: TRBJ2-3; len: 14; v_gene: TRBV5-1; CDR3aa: CASSLQGPTDTQYF
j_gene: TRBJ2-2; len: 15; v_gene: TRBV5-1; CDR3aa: CASSFGTANTGELFF
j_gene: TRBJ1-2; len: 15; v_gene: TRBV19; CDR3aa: CASSPLPGGGGRYTF
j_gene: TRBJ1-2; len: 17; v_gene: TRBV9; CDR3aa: CASTPRWSTGEQRGYTF
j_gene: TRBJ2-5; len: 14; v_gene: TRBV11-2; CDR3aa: CASSLQGFEETQYF
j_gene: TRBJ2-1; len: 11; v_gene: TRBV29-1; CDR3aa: CSVESVDEQFF
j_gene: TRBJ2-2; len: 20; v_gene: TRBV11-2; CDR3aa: CASSLDGRLAGGRNTGELFF
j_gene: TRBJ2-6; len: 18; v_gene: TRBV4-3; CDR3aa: CASSQDGLGGIGANVLTF
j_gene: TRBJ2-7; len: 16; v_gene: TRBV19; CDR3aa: CASSRLAGGARYEQYF
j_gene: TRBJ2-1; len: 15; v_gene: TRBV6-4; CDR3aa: CASSDGGQGKHEQFF
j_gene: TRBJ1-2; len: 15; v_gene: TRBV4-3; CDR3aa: CASSSTGTANYGYTF
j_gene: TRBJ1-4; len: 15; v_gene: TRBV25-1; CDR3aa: CASKETGQINEKLFF
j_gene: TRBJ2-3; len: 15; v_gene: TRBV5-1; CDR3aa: CASSHERQLRDTQYF
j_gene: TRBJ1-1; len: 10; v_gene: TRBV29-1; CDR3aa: CSVVSTEAFF
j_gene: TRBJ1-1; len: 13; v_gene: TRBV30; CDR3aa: CAWSVGQNTEAFF
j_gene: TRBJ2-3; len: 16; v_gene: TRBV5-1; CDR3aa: CASSLDGSAPTDTQYF
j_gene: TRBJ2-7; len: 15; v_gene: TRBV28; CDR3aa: CASSFYRGGSYEQYF